This record covers a single T cell receptor (beta chain). The antigen is not known. The germline V and J ends were trimmed by 7 bases and 5 bases, with 15 bases remaining between them. The germline gives CDR1 SGHTA, CDR2 FQGNSA. There are 14 residues in the CDR3. This entry comes from a study of response to subunit inactivated influenza vaccine. The study's findings and limits: Only a handful of new T cells, the authors suggested, are recruited with each seasonal influenza vaccination.

MiXCR, run by TCRdb on the RT-PCR reads, gives a single entry per CDR3 protein. The repertoire holds about 780,000 distinct CDR3 sequences, with 18% as singletons. This material consisted of PBMCs from blood, taken roughly 5 days after vaccination. This sequence joins TRBV7-2 and TRBJ2-4; D may be TRBD1 (6 bases). This sequence originates from a man aged 45-65 years who received an inactivated influenza vaccine. Here the CDR3 DNA reads TGTGCCAGCACCCACAGGGCTGGGGAAAACATTCAGTACTTC. This encodes CASTHRAGENIQYF.